This T cell receptor beta chain was captured in a study of patients and donors after allogeneic stem cell transplantation. TCRdb itself ran the RT-PCR reads through MiXCR, one entry per CDR3 protein. The profile shows roughly 200,000 distinct CDR3 sequences, around 40% of them singletons. This CDR3 is 16 amino acids long. The sequence derives from a human donor who was either an allogeneic HSCT recipient or a stem cell or donor lymphocyte infusion donor (not recorded which). It is not recorded whose cells these are; they may come from a transplant donor. Sequencing was done on a sample of blood, either unsorted or a sorted T cell fraction (not recorded which). V gene TRBV21-1 combines with J gene TRBJ1-1; TRBD1 is the table's D call and was not checked against the DNA. TRBV21-1 is deemed a pseudogene. CDR3 residues: CASSKIAFPPGPEAFF. Written as DNA, the CDR3 is TGTGCCAGCAGCAAGATAGCCTTCCCCCCCGGCCCTGAAGCTTTCTTT.